This T cell receptor (beta chain) was sequenced during a study of Tregs in tolerant kidney transplant recipients (dated by TCRdb to between 2019 and 2020). General notes on the study: The transplants used related donors along with nonmyeloablative bone marrow transplantation, and in the human trials mixed chimerism was transient. The study applied TCRbeta sequencing to find donor-specific regulatory T cells before combined kidney and bone marrow transplantation and then followed those same cells after transplant. Broad study findings and their caveats: Biological reproducibility was not directly addressed, though technical replication error appeared minimal. Donor-specific Treg expansion was found to exceed global Treg expansion in tolerant patients, suggesting antigen-driven rather than nonspecific expansion. Expanding Tregs with activated donor B cells appeared to identify the most biologically relevant and donor-specific TCRbeta repertoire. For some patients, the PCR primers changed as time went on, which meant samples from those patients could not be compared with one another at the nucleotide level. Because only a small number of patients were included, the study had limitations, and the results will need to be validated in larger populations as well as under other immunosuppression protocols.

In the case of this clone: This receptor's antigen is unknown. Nothing much larger sits one base from this clone, and base qualities are not available.

Genomic DNA was extracted from sorted cells with the QIAGEN DNeasy Blood and Tissue Kit for TCRbeta CDR3 sequencing. High-throughput TCRbeta CDR3 sequencing, which included PCR amplification with bias correction and internal controls, was done commercially through immunoSEQ. The source study handled its data this way. Unique productive TCRbeta sequences were defined by CDR3 nucleotide sequence where primers matched, and otherwise by CDR3 amino acid sequence together with Vbeta and Jbeta genes. Donor-reactive sequences were defined as at least 5-fold expanded in CFSE-low cells versus unstimulated cells, with frequency of at least 0.01% in CFSE-low cells. Jensen-Shannon divergence calculated on the top 100 TCRbeta sequences ranked by frequency was used to measure repertoire divergence. For samples with multiple sequencing runs, sorting error was corrected in each run separately before the runs were combined. TCRdb provides this immuneACCESS table in a form limited to in-frame rearrangements. Some clones are lacking; in checked studies, under half of them reflect an unresolved V gene, and why the rest are absent is not known. V and J calls and clone size are given by that table; D and trimming were obtained from the DNA. Across this sample there are about 8,300 clones, with about 35% seen only once. About 5.6% of the sample is held by the ten biggest clonotypes.

This specimen's time point label, per the study, means: blood sample drawn before combined kidney and bone marrow transplant. For bulk CFSE mixed lymphocyte reactions, CFSE-labeled recipient PBMCs were cocultured for five to six days with irradiated donor PBMCs and were then stained for CD3/CD4/CD8 and FACS-sorted. The patients were a handful of recipients of combined kidney and bone marrow transplants from the ITN036ST trial, and samples were available only for these trial subjects. Healthy control blood was processed to PBMCs with a Ficoll density gradient and then cryopreserved, whereas patient PBMCs were collected both before and after transplant. Counted from cysteine to phenylalanine, this CDR3 has 15 amino acids. The entry retains the CDR3 DNA only, 45 bases that are in frame from base 1. Unmatched junction bases come to 7, with V trimmed by 6 bases and J by 3 bases. Based on the germline V gene (reference sequence), the CDR1 and CDR2 sequences are LNHDA and SQIVND.

In this chain, TRBV19 is recombined with TRBJ2-1; the junction holds 8 bases that match TRBD2. The sample in question was CD8+ T cells from blood cultured with allogeneic cells, obtained before the transplant. The receptor's source is a human patient who received a combined kidney and bone marrow transplant. CDR3 reads: CASSYSGNDYNEQFF. The DNA reads TGTGCCAGTAGCTATAGCGGGAACGACTACAATGAGCAGTTCTTC.